This TCR beta chain was identified during a study of CD8 T cells in ankylosing spondylitis. The CDR3 totals 15 residues. Trimming removed 1 base at V and 1 base at J, with 10 bases between. This clonotype appeared many times. Its antigen is as yet unknown. Study-level results: Ankylosing spondylitis blood seemed to carry a telltale TCR beta motif made of roughly 8 highly homologous variants. Reported data indicate significant enrichment of disease-linked clones within matched ankylosing spondylitis synovial fluid. Several of the motif variants were reported before in synovial fluid and blood from reactive arthritis. Clones linked to the disease showed a CD8+ phenotype. They occurred at relatively low frequencies in peripheral blood.

TCR beta libraries were made by quantitative 5'-RACE with molecular barcodes. TCRdb ran MiXCR on the 5' RACE reads and lists one entry per CDR3 protein. This sample carries more than 400,000 distinct CDR3 sequences, less than 6% of them seen once, and the ten largest clones take 3% to 4.5%. This sequence was found in a male donor with ankylosing spondylitis. Input material: blood, either unsorted or a sorted T cell fraction (not recorded which). The chain uses TRBV12-3 or TRBV12-4 and TRBJ1-1; a possible D gene is TRBD1 (5 bases). The CDR3 bases are TGTGCCAGCAGTTTAGGACCGAGGGGGAACACTGAAGCTTTCTTT. Amino acid sequence: CASSLGPRGNTEAFF.